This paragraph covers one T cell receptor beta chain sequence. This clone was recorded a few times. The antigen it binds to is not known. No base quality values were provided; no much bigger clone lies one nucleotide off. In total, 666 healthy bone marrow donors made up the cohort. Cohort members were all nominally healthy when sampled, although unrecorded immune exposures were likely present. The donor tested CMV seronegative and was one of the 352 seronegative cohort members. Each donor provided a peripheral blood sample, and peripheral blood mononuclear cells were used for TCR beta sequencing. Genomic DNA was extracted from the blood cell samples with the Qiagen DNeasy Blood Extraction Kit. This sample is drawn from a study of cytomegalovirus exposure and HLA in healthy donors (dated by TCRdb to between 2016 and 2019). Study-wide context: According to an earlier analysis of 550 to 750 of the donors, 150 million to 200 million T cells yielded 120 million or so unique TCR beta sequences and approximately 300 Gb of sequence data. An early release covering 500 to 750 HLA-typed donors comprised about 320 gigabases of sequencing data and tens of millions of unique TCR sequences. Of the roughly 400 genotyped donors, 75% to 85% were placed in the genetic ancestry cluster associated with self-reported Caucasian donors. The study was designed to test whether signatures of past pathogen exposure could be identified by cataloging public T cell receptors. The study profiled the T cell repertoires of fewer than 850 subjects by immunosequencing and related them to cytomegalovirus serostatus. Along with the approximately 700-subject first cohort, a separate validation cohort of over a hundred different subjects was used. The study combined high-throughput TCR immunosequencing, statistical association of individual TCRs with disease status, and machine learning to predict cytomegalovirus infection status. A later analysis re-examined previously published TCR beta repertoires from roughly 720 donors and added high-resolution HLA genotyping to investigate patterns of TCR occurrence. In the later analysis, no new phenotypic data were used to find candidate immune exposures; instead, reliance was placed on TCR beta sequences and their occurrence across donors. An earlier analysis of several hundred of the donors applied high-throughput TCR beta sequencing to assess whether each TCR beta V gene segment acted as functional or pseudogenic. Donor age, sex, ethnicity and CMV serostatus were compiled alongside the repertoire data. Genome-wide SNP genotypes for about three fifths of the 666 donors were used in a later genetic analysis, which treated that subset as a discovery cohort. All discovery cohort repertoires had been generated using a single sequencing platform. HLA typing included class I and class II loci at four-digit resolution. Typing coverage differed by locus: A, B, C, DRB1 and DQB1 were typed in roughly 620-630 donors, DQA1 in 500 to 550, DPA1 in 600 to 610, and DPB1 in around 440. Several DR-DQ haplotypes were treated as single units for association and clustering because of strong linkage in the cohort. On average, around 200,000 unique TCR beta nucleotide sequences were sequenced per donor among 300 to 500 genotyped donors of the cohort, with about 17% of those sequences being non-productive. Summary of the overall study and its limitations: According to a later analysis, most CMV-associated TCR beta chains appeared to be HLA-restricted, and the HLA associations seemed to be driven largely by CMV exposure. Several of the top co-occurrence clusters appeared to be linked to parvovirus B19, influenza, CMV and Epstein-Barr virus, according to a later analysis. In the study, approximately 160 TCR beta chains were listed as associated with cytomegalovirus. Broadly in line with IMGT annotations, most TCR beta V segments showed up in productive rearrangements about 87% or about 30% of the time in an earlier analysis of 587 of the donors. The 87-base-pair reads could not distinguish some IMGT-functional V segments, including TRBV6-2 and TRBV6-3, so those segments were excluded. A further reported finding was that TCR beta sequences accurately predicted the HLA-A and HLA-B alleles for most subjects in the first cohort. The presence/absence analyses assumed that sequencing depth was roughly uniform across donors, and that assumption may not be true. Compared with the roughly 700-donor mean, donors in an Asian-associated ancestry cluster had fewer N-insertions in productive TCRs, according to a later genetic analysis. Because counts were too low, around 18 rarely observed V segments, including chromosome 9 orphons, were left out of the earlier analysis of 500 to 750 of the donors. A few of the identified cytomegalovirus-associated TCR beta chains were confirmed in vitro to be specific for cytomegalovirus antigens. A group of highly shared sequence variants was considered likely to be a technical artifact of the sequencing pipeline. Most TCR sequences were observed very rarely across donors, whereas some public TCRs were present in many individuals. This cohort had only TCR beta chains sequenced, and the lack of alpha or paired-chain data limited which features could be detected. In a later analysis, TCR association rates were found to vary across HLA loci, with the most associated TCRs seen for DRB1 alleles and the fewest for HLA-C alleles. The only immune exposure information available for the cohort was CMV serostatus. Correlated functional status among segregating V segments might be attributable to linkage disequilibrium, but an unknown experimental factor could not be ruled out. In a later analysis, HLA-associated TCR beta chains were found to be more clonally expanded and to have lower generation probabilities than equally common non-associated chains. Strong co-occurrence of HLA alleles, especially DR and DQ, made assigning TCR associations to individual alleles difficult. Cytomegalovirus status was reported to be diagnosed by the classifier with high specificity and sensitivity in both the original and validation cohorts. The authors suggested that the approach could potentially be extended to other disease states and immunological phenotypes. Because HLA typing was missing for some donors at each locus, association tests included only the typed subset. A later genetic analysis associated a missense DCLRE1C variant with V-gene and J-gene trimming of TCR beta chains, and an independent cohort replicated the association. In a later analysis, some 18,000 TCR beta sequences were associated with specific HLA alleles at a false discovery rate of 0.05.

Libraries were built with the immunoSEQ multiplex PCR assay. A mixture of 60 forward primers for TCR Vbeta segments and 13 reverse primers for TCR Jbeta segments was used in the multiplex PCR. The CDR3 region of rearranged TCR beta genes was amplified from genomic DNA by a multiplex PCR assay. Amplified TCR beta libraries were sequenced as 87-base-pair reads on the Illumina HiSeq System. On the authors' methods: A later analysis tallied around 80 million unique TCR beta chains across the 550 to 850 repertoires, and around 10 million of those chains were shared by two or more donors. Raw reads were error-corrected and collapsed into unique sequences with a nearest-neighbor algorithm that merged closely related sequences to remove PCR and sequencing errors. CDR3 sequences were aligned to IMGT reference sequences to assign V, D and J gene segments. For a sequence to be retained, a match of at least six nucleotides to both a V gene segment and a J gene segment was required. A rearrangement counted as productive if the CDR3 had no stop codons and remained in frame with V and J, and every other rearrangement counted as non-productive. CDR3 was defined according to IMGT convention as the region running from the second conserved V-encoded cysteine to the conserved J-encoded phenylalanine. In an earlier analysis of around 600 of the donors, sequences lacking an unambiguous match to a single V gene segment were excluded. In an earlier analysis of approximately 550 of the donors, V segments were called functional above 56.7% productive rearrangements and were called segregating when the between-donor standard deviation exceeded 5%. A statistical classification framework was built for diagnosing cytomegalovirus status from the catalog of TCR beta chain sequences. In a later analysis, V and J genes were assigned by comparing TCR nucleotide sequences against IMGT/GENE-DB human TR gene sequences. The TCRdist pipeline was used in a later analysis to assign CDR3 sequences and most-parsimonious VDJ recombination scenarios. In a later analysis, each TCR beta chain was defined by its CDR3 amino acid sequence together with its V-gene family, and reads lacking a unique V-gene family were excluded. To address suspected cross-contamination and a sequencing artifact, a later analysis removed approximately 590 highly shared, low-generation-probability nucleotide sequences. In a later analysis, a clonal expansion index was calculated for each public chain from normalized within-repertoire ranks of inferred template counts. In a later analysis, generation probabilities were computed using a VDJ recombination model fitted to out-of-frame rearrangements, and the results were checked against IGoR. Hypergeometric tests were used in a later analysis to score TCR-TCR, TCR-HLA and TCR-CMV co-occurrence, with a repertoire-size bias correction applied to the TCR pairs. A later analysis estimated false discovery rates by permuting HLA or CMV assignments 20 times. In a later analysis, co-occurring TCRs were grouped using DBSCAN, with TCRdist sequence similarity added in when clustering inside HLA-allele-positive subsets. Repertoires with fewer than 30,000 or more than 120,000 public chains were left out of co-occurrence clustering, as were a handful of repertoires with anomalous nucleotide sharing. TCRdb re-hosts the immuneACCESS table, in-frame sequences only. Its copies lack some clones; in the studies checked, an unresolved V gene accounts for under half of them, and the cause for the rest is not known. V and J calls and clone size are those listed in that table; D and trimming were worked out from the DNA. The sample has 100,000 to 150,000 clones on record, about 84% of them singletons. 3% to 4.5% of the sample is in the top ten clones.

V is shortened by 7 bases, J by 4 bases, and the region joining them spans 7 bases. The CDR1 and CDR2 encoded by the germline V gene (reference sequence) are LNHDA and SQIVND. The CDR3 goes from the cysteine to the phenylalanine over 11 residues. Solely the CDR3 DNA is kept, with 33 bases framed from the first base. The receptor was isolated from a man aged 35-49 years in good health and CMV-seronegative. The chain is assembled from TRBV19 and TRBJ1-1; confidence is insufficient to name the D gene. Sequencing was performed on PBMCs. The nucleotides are TGTGCCAGTACTAGCGCCACTGAAGCTTTCTTT. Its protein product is CASTSATEAFF.